What follows are 28 T cell receptor beta chains derived from one specimen sequenced in a study of CD8+ T cells in alopecia areata. The treatment: oral pan-JAK inhibitor, 5-10 mg twice daily. RNA extraction and reverse transcription yielded cDNA as sequencing template. Sequencing used immunoSEQ multiplex PCR; TCRdb keeps in-frame clones, though not all of them. Of 95,000 to 100,000 clones listed, about 58% were seen once; the top ten hold around 15%. This sample comprised CD8+ T cells sorted from blood, obtained at week 4, from a patient treated with tofacitinib. The source is a human donor with alopecia areata.

This clone appeared a few times. This chain connects TRBV7-9 to TRBJ2-5; D is possibly TRBD2 (6 bases). Trimming took 8 bases from V and 1 from J, leaving 11 bases between them. Germline CDR1 reads SEHNR; CDR2 reads FQNEAQ (reference sequence). The CDR3 covers 13 residues. In DNA, the CDR3 is TGTGCCAGCGGCACCGGGGGCCAAGAGACCCAGTACTTC. It translates to CASGTGGQETQYF.

This chain connects TRBV6-5 to TRBJ1-1, with TRBD1 as a possible D gene (5 bases). Trimming pared 4 bases from V and 3 bases from J, leaving 9 bases between. This CDR3 contains 13 residues. Per germline, CDR1 MNHEY and CDR2 SVGAGI. The CDR3 DNA reads as TGTGCCAGCAGTTGGGGGGGAGACACTGAAGCTTTCTTT. Translated: CASSWGGDTEAFF.

The count of this clone is one. This sequence joins TRBV5-6 and TRBJ2-5, with D hard to call. Deletions cut 4 bases from V and 0 bases from J, with 7 bases between. Per the germline V gene, CDR1 is SGHDT and CDR2 is YYEEEE. This CDR3 contains 13 residues. The CDR3 protein is CASSAVNQETQYF. CDR3 DNA: TGTGCCAGCAGCGCGGTCAACCAAGAGACCCAGTACTTC.

This chain joins TRBV4-1 and TRBJ2-2; D ambiguous. The length of the CDR3 is 14 residues. V was cut by 1 base and J by 4 bases, with 7 bases left in between. CDR1 and CDR2 from the germline V gene are MGHRA and YSYEKL. CDR3 bases: TGCGCCAGCAGCCAAGGACTTGGCACCGGGGAGCTGTTTTTT. Protein sequence: CASSQGLGTGELFF.

The V call is TRBV4-3, the J call TRBJ1-2; D perhaps matches TRBD1 (5 bases). Germline CDR1 reads LGHNA; CDR2 reads YSLEER. V was shortened by 0 bases and J by 4 bases, with 24 bases between the two germline ends. The CDR3 runs to 19 residues. The DNA for the CDR3 is TGCGCCAGCAGCCAAGATTTATCCGACCGGATCAAGGGGTCCTATGGCTACACCTTC. Its translation: CASSQDLSDRIKGSYGYTF.

The table lists this clone with a few counts. The chain carries TRBV30 and TRBJ1-4, with 7 bases that match TRBD1. There are 17 residues in the CDR3. The germline gives CDR1 GTSNPN, CDR2 SVGIG (reference sequence). V shed 5 bases and J 4 bases; nucleotides not matched to a gene: 16. CDR3 in DNA: TGTGCCTGGCAATCCCCCCTCGGGACAGCCCTTAATGAAAAACTGTTTTTT. It codes for CAWQSPLGTALNEKLFF. The full variable domain, rest sourced from reference TRBV30 and TRBJ1-4, is SQTIHQWPATLVQPVGSPLSLECTVEGTSNPNLYWYRQAAGRGLQLLFYSVGIGQISSEVPQNLSASRPQDRQFILSSKKLLLSDSGFYLCAWQSPLGTALNEKLFFGSGTQLSVL.

The sample holds one count of this clone. The chain is built from TRBV9 and TRBJ1-2; TRBD1 is a possible D gene (5 bases). The CDR3 sequence is 13 residues long. With 1 base removed from V and 5 bases from J, the gap between germline ends came to 9 bases. CDR1 and CDR2 from the germline V gene are SGDLS and YYNGEE. The CDR3 region is CASSVTDSYGYTF. CDR3 nucleotides: TGTGCCAGCAGCGTAACCGACAGTTATGGCTACACCTTC.

This clone came up a few times. CDR3 sequence: CASSQGDRESYNSPLHF. CDR3 sequence (DNA): TGTGCCAGCAGCCAAGGGGACAGGGAATCCTATAATTCACCCCTCCACTTT. The chain combines TRBV14 with TRBJ1-6, with TRBD1 identical over 9 bases. Germline V gene lookup returns CDR1 SGHDN and CDR2 FVKESK. V shed 1 base and J 1 base; nucleotides not matched to a gene: 2. This CDR3 comprises 17 residues.

In this sample, this clone turned up many times. Other nucleotide sequences from this sample produce the same CDR3. The chain combines TRBV10-3 with TRBJ2-7; 9 positions agree with TRBD2. Germline CDR1 ENHRY, CDR2 SYGVKD. V lost 3 bases and J lost 0; bases outside the gene matches: 0. This CDR3 region has 14 residues. DNA of the CDR3: TGTGCCATCAGTGATAGCGGGAGCTCCTACGAGCAGTACTTC. Translating gives CAISDSGSSYEQYF.

This clone was detected only a few times. The chain employs TRBV29-1 and TRBJ1-1; D is uncertain. This CDR3 has 13 amino acids. Deletions cut 7 bases from V and 0 bases from J, with 12 bases between. Germline-derived CDR1 and CDR2 are SQVTM and ANQGSEA. CDR3 sequence: CSGGVAMNTEAFF. Written as DNA, the CDR3 is TGCAGCGGTGGGGTAGCCATGAACACTGAAGCTTTCTTT.

V usage is TRBV27 and J usage is TRBJ2-7; no definite D call. The CDR3 extends over 16 amino acids. V lost 5 bases and J 0 bases, leaving 17 bases between the germline ends. Germline-derived CDR1 and CDR2 are MNHEY and SMNVEV (reference sequence). The DNA for the CDR3 is TGTGCCAGCAGTAAAACTTTGAGTGTCAGCTCCTACGAGCAGTACTTC. It codes for CASSKTLSVSSYEQYF.

The chain recombines TRBV19 with TRBJ2-7; D not certain. The germline V and J ends were trimmed by 5 bases and 5 bases, with 16 bases remaining between them. The CDR3 is made up of 14 amino acids. CDR1 LNHDA and CDR2 SQIVND come from the germline V gene (reference sequence). The CDR3 DNA is TGTGCCAGTAGTCAAATCGGTCTTTCGGACGAGCAGTACTTC. Its protein is CASSQIGLSDEQYF.

The CDR3 DNA sequence: TGCGCCAGCAGCCAAGTTCTGCGGGGGCGTACAGTACCTGGCAATGAGCAGTTCTTC. Protein product: CASSQVLRGRTVPGNEQFF. This rearrangement joins TRBV4-3 to TRBJ2-1, with D tentatively TRBD2 (7 bases). The ends were cut back, 1 base at V and 6 bases at J, with 25 bases in the middle. Per the germline V gene, CDR1 is LGHNA and CDR2 is YSLEER. The CDR3 has 19 residues.

This clone was recorded once. V gene TRBV13 combines with J gene TRBJ2-7, with D tentatively TRBD1 (6 bases). CDR3 length: 14 amino acids. Per germline, CDR1 PRHDT and CDR2 FYEKMQ (reference sequence). Between the trimmed V and J ends, which lost 5 bases and 3 bases, there was a span of 14 bases. In DNA, the CDR3 is TGTGCCAGCAGCCCCCAGGGGAACCACTACGAGCAGTACTTC. Amino acids: CASSPQGNHYEQYF.

The V and J genes are TRBV11-2 and TRBJ2-1, with unresolved D. Germline CDR1 is SGHAT and CDR2 is FQNNGV. V gave up 2 bases and J gave up 6 bases, with 5 bases separating them. There are 12 residues in the CDR3. The CDR3 is CASSLYGNEQFF. In nucleotides, the CDR3 is TGTGCCAGCAGCTTATACGGCAATGAGCAGTTCTTC.

There are a few counts of this clone. The chain uses TRBV5-6 and TRBJ2-4; D unclear. The CDR3 totals 17 residues. Germline CDR1 is SGHDT and CDR2 is YYEEEE. V was shortened by 0 bases and J by 0 bases, with 13 bases between the two germline ends. CDR3: CASSLAVDLLAKNIQYF. Here the CDR3 DNA reads TGTGCCAGCAGCTTGGCGGTGGATCTTCTAGCCAAAAACATTCAGTACTTC. Complete variable domain (other parts from reference TRBV5-6 and TRBJ2-4): DAGVTQSPTHLIKTRGQQVTLRCSPKSGHDTVSWYQQALGQGPQFIFQYYEEEERQRGNFPDRFSGHQFPNYSSELNVNALLLGDSALYLCASSLAVDLLAKNIQYFGAGTRLSVL.

V is TRBV7-3 and J is TRBJ2-7, with 7 bases lining up with TRBD1. The junction had 10 bases not matched to a gene; V was cut back by 3 bases and J by 2 bases. The CDR3 is 16 residues long. Germline assignment: CDR1 SGHTA and CDR2 FQGTGA. Here the CDR3 reads CASSFFRDRLTYEQYF. The CDR3 DNA reads TGTGCCAGCAGCTTTTTCCGGGACAGATTAACCTACGAGCAGTACTTC.

The chain is built from TRBV30 and TRBJ1-5; D is ambiguous. Germline CDR1 GTSNPN, CDR2 SVGIG (reference sequence). Trimming removed 0 bases from V and 6 bases from J, with 12 bases in between. This CDR3 is 14 amino acids long. This chain's CDR3 is CAWSVQGYGQPQHF. The CDR3 region has the DNA TGTGCCTGGAGTGTACAAGGGTACGGTCAGCCCCAGCATTTT. The complete variable domain, with remaining parts taken from reference TRBV30 and TRBJ1-5, reads SQTIHQWPATLVQPVGSPLSLECTVEGTSNPNLYWYRQAAGRGLQLLFYSVGIGQISSEVPQNLSASRPQDRQFILSSKKLLLSDSGFYLCAWSVQGYGQPQHFGDGTRLSIL.

This clone was recorded a few times. The chain couples TRBV29-1 to TRBJ2-1; 9 bases are shared with TRBD1. There are 13 residues in the CDR3. The trim removed 7 bases at V and 6 bases at J, leaving 7 bases unmatched. Germline values: CDR1 SQVTM, CDR2 ANQGSEA. In nucleotides, the CDR3 is TGCAGCGCCCCGGGACAGGGCCTCAATGAGCAGTTCTTC. The encoded protein is CSAPGQGLNEQFF.

The table lists this clone with a few counts. This chain joins TRBV29-1 and TRBJ1-1; D perhaps matches TRBD1 (5 bases). V was pared by 5 bases and J by 1 base, with 23 bases between. The CDR3 length is 17 residues. Per germline, CDR1 SQVTM and CDR2 ANQGSEA. CDR3 DNA sequence: TGCAGCGTTCATCACACCGGGATTTGGGGGGAGAACACTGAAGCTTTCTTT. It codes for CSVHHTGIWGENTEAFF.

The chain combines TRBV29-1 with TRBJ1-2; 7 bases match TRBD1. CDR1 is SQVTM and CDR2 is ANQGSEA in the germline V gene. J gave up 1 base and V 1 base, and 3 bases lay outside the gene matches. The CDR3 extends over 14 amino acids. The CDR3 protein is CSVEGGTVNYGYTF. DNA of the CDR3: TGCAGCGTTGAAGGCGGGACAGTTAACTATGGCTACACCTTC.

The CDR3 sequence is CASSFAAGGTDTQYF. The CDR3 DNA is TGTGCCAGCAGCTTCGCCGCGGGAGGCACAGATACGCAGTATTTT. The J gene is TRBJ2-3, the V gene TRBV7-3; 7 bases are shared with TRBD2. CDR3 length: 15 residues. V lost 3 bases and J lost 1; bases outside the gene matches: 4. Germline CDR1 and CDR2: SGHTA and FQGTGA.

The chain links TRBV4-2 to TRBJ1-2; 7 bases line up with TRBD1. CDR1 is LGHNA, CDR2 YNFKEQ, per germline. This CDR3 is built from 16 residues. V was clipped by 3 bases and J by 1 base; unmatched bases: 8. In DNA form, the CDR3 reads TGTGCCAGCAGCCACCTACAGGGGACTCTTAACTATGGCTACACCTTC. Translation: CASSHLQGTLNYGYTF.

This rearrangement joins TRBV6-5 to TRBJ2-7, with 9 bases aligning to TRBD2. V gave up 2 bases and J gave up 3 bases; unmatched junction bases: 2. Looked up from germline, CDR1 is MNHEY and CDR2 is SVGAGI. This CDR3 spans 14 amino acids. CDR3 loop: CASSYQTSGYEQYF. As DNA, the CDR3 is TGTGCCAGCAGTTACCAGACTAGCGGCTACGAGCAGTACTTC.

This clone has a single count. The V call is TRBV5-4, the J call TRBJ2-7; 10 nucleotides align to TRBD1. CDR3 size: 12 residues. Germline CDR1 SGHNT, CDR2 YYREEE (reference sequence). Unmatched junction bases numbered 6, after V lost 10 bases and J lost 5 bases. The CDR3 DNA reads TGTGCCGCAGGACAGGGGGGCCACGAGCAGTACTTC. Protein: CAAGQGGHEQYF. The variable domain in full, completed from reference TRBV5-4 and TRBJ2-7, reads ETGVTQSPTHLIKTRGQQVTLRCSSQSGHNTVSWYQQALGQGPQFIFQYYREEENGRGNFPPRFSGLQFPNYSSELNVNALELDDSALYLCAAGQGGHEQYFGPGTRLTVT.

A note on this clone: Within the sample, other DNA sequences also encode this same CDR3. The V call is TRBV7-9, the J call TRBJ2-1; D gene uncertain. The CDR3 is 13 amino acids. CDR1 and CDR2 from the germline V gene are SEHNR and FQNEAQ (reference sequence). V lost 1 base and J 3 bases, leaving 4 bases between the germline ends. CDR3 bases: TGTGCCAGCAGCTTAGGTGACTACAATGAGCAGTTCTTC. Translation gives CASSLGDYNEQFF.

The rearrangement uses TRBV5-1 and TRBJ2-7; possible D gene TRBD2, 7 bases. Germline loops: CDR1 SGHRS, CDR2 YFSETQ. The CDR3 extends over 15 amino acids. Trimming cost V 1 base and J 5 bases, with 16 bases left between them. The CDR3 protein is CASSLRGAITDEQYF. CDR3 coding DNA: TGCGCCAGCAGCTTGCGGGGGGCTATCACAGACGAGCAGTACTTC.

This clone was recorded a few times. The chain employs TRBV7-9 and TRBJ2-1; the D gene is possibly TRBD1 (5 bases). The CDR3 runs 13 residues. V was clipped by 0 bases and J by 7 bases, with 7 bases between them. Per germline, CDR1 SEHNR and CDR2 FQNEAQ (reference sequence). CDR3 sequence (DNA): TGTGCCAGCAGCTTAGCGGGGCGTAATGAGCAGTTCTTC. Its translation is CASSLAGRNEQFF.